Below, 21 T cell receptor beta chains from the same sample are listed, as sequenced in a study of T cell clonality in common variable immunodeficiency. Assay used: immunoSEQ multiplex PCR; TCRdb lists only in-frame clones, some missing. The sample has about 55,000 clones, none seen only once; the top ten hold 0.65% to 1%. Material: peripheral blood mononuclear cells. The receptors stem from a person aged 18-70 years in good health.

This clone has at least ten counts. The missing CDR3 end, 3 residues past where the read stops, is filled in from the germline J gene. This chain joins TRBV4-1 and TRBJ2-3; TRBD2 might be the D (6 bases). The CDR3 has 16 residues. CDR1 and CDR2 (germline): MGHRA, YSYEKL. V lost 4 bases to trimming and J lost 2 bases, with 16 bases between them. The part of the CDR3 DNA that was read is TGCGCCAGCAGCCCGCTGCAGGGAGGTACCACAGATACG. Its protein product is CASSPLQGGTTDT. The complete CDR3 reads CASSPLQGGTTDTQYF.

In this sample, this clone turned up many times. With the read ending 3 residues before the CDR3 end, the germline J gene is used to fill in that end. V is TRBV30 and J is TRBJ1-2, with TRBD1 matching over 7 bases. The germline CDR1 and CDR2 sequences are GTSNPN and SVGIG (reference sequence). CDR3 size: 14 residues. J gave up 4 bases and V 0 bases, and 5 bases lay outside the gene matches. The CDR3 loop reads CAWSVFGTAYGYTF. The part of the CDR3 DNA that was read is TGTGCCTGGAGTGTATTCGGGACAGCCTATGGC.

This clone was seen ten or more times. With the read ending 3 residues before the CDR3 end, the germline J gene is used to fill in that end. The gene calls are TRBV7-9 and TRBJ1-2; the D gene is possibly TRBD1 (6 bases). The length of the CDR3 is 12 residues. The germline CDR1 and CDR2 sequences are SEHNR and FQNEAQ (reference sequence). V lost 8 bases and J lost 2, with 9 bases in between. CDR3 bases read: TGTGCCAGCGGCACAGGGAACTATGGC. Protein: CASGTGNYG. The full CDR3 reads CASGTGNYGYTF.

At least ten counts were recorded for this clone. The CDR3 end falls 3 residues outside the read, so it is completed with the germline J gene. The J gene is TRBJ2-5, the V gene TRBV6-2 or TRBV6-3; 8 positions agree with TRBD2. The ends lost 6 bases at V and 5 bases at J; junction bases unmatched: 14. Germline assignment: CDR1 MNHEY and CDR2 SVGEGT. This CDR3 contains 16 residues. The CDR3 loop reads CASSRPGGAGGETQYF. Partial CDR3 DNA: TGTGCCAGCAGCCGACCGGGGGGGGCAGGAGGGGAGACC.

At least ten counts were recorded for this clone. The CDR3 spells CASSEGGGQPQHF. Incomplete CDR3 DNA: TGTGCCAGCAGTGAGGGGGGAGGGCAGCCC. J is TRBJ1-5 and V is TRBV6-1; possible D gene TRBD1, 5 bases. Sequencing ends 3 residues short of the CDR3 end; the germline J gene provides the rest. Trimming left V 3 bases short and J 7 bases short, with 10 bases between. Germline assignment: CDR1 MNHNS and CDR2 SASEGT. The CDR3 spans 13 residues.

The table lists this clone with a few counts. The DNA is left out, because the CDR3 cannot be placed on it with certainty; the CDR3 is given as TCRdb lists it. Within the sample, other DNA sequences also encode this same CDR3. The genes are TRBV30 and TRBJ1-3; the table gives TRBD1-2 as D, unverified against the DNA. Looked up from germline, CDR1 is GTSNPN and CDR2 is SVGIG (reference sequence). The CDR3 spans 16 residues, counting both ends. The CDR3 sequence: CACSAGWASSGNTIYF.

This clone was found many times. The read halts 3 residues ahead of the CDR3 end, with the missing end drawn from the germline J gene. The rearrangement links TRBV18 to TRBJ2-5, with 8 bases aligning to TRBD1. The CDR3 sequence is 14 residues long. In germline, CDR1 is KGHSH, CDR2 LQKENI. The trim removed 2 bases at V and 3 bases at J, leaving 2 bases unmatched. CDR3 amino acids: CASSPRDRKETQYF. CDR3 DNA (partial): TGTGCCAGCTCACCAAGGGACAGGAAAGAGACC.

This clone occurred many times. Sequencing ends 3 residues short of the CDR3 end; the germline J gene provides the rest. The rearrangement links TRBV11-2 to TRBJ2-1; D may be TRBD2 (6 bases). CDR1 is SGHAT and CDR2 is FQNNGV in the germline V gene. Trimming cost V 1 base and J 9 bases, with 13 bases left between them. The CDR3 is made up of 14 amino acids. Here the CDR3 reads CASSLGWSGGEQFF. CDR3 DNA (partial): TGTGCCAGCAGCTTAGGATGGTCCGGGGGTGAG.

At least ten counts were recorded for this clone. The read comes to an end 3 residues before the CDR3 does, leaving the germline J gene to fill in the end. The V call is TRBV6-2 or TRBV6-3, the J call TRBJ1-5; D might be TRBD1 (6 bases). V was cut by 6 bases and J by 6 bases, with 18 bases left in between. The CDR3 is 15 residues long. The V gene's germline CDR1 is MNHEY and CDR2 SVGEGT. Here the CDR3 reads CASRYEQGSVQPQHF. Partial CDR3 DNA: TGTGCCAGCAGGTATGAACAGGGTTCAGTTCAGCCC.

This clone showed up many times. The CDR3 sequence is CSARDHLRDSSYGYTF. CDR3 DNA, as far as it was read: TGCAGTGCTAGAGATCATTTACGGGACAGCTCCTATGGC. The rearrangement joins TRBV20-1 to TRBJ1-2; 7 bases are shared with TRBD1. With the read ending 3 residues before the CDR3 end, the germline J gene is used to fill in that end. With 0 bases clipped from V and 4 bases from J, the junction kept 11 bases outside the gene matches. This CDR3 comprises 16 residues. Germline values: CDR1 DFQATT, CDR2 SNEGSKA (reference sequence).

This clone was picked up many times. The read falls 3 residues short of the CDR3 end, and the missing part is taken from the germline J gene. V gene TRBV19 combines with J gene TRBJ2-3, with D perhaps TRBD1 (6 bases). Trimming pared 6 bases from V and 5 bases from J, leaving 12 bases between. This CDR3 region has 13 residues. Germline V CDR1 and CDR2: LNHDA, SQIVND (reference sequence). The DNA read from the CDR3 is TGTGCCAGTAGCGGGACACGGGGAGATACG. Translated, it gives CASSGTRGDT. In full, the CDR3 is CASSGTRGDTQYF.

Turning to this clone: The CDR3 end lies 3 residues beyond the end of the read and is filled in from the germline J gene. The rearrangement uses TRBV29-1 and TRBJ2-1, with TRBD1 identical over 10 bases. CDR3 length: 13 residues. The J segment lost 7 bases and the V segment lost 7 bases, leaving 7 bases of the junction unmatched. Germline assignment: CDR1 SQVTM and CDR2 ANQGSEA. The part of the CDR3 DNA that was read is TGCAGCGCCACCGGGACAGGGGTTAATGAG. Its translation is CSATGTGVNE. The entire CDR3 reads CSATGTGVNEQFF.

The sample holds many counts of this clone. The part of the CDR3 DNA that was read is TGTGCCAGCTCACCGGCCTCTCGGACAGACTATGGC. Protein sequence: CASSPASRTDYG. From start to end, the CDR3 is CASSPASRTDYGYTF. The chain joins TRBV18 to TRBJ1-2; tentatively, D is TRBD1 (6 bases). The read halts 3 residues ahead of the CDR3 end, with the missing end drawn from the germline J gene. The CDR3 is 15 residues long. V was pared by 3 bases and J by 3 bases, with 14 bases between. Germline loops: CDR1 KGHSH, CDR2 LQKENI.

The table lists this clone with many counts. The CDR3 goes on 3 residues after the read ends, and that part is filled in from the germline J gene. The chain carries TRBV30 and TRBJ2-3; D unclear. This CDR3 contains 12 residues. Germline V gene lookup returns CDR1 GTSNPN and CDR2 SVGIG (reference sequence). V was cut by 2 bases and J by 5 bases, with 8 bases left in between. The CDR3 bases that were read are TGTGCCTGGAGTCAAAGGTTAGATACG. Protein: CAWSQRLDT. The entire CDR3 protein is CAWSQRLDTQYF. Variable domain in full (rest from reference TRBV30 and TRBJ2-3): SQTIHQWPATLVQPVGSPLSLECTVEGTSNPNLYWYRQAAGRGLQLLFYSVGIGQISSEVPQNLSASRPQDRQFILSSKKLLLSDSGFYLCAWSQRLDTQYFGPGTRLTVL.

This clone was found many times. Coverage ceases 3 residues before the CDR3 finishes, and the germline J gene fills in the end. The chain has TRBV30 and TRBJ1-5; 7 bases are shared with TRBD1. The CDR3 has 13 residues. V gave up 3 bases and J gave up 6 bases; unmatched junction bases: 5. CDR1 and CDR2 (germline): GTSNPN, SVGIG (reference sequence). The covered CDR3 bases are TGTGCCTGGAGCGGACAGGAAGGTCAGCCC. It specifies CAWSGQEGQP. The entire CDR3 protein reads CAWSGQEGQPQHF.

At least ten counts were recorded for this clone. The covered CDR3 bases are TGCGCCAGCAGCCCATCGCGGGGGGACACTGAA. Protein: CASSPSRGDTE. The whole CDR3 sequence is CASSPSRGDTEAFF. The V and J genes are TRBV5-1 and TRBJ1-1; a weak D match, TRBD1 (5 bases). The sequence runs out 3 residues before the end of the CDR3; the remainder is reconstructed from the germline J gene. The CDR3 runs 14 residues. Trimming took off 4 bases at V and 3 bases at J, with 13 bases between the two ends. CDR1 and CDR2 (germline): SGHRS, YFSETQ. Complete variable domain (other parts from reference TRBV5-1 and TRBJ1-1): KAGVTQTPRYLIKTRGQQVTLSCSPISGHRSVSWYQQTPGQGLQFLFEYFSETQRNKGNFPGRFSGRQFSNSRSEMNVSTLELGDSALYLCASSPSRGDTEAFFGQGTRLTVV.

Concerning this clone itself: The sequence runs out 3 residues before the end of the CDR3; the remainder is reconstructed from the germline J gene. The J gene is TRBJ2-1, the V gene TRBV5-1; 11 nucleotides align to TRBD2. The germline V gene has CDR1 SGHRS and CDR2 YFSETQ. The CDR3 is 15 residues long. J lost 4 bases, V lost 4 bases, and 4 bases had no gene match. The part of the CDR3 DNA that was read is TGCGCCAGCAGCGTGGGACTAGCGGTTTACAATGAG. Protein product: CASSVGLAVYNE. The full CDR3 sequence reads CASSVGLAVYNEQFF.

This clone has a count of ten or more. The CDR3 goes on 3 residues after the read ends, and that part is filled in from the germline J gene. The chain is built from TRBV20-1 and TRBJ1-1; maybe TRBD1 (5 bases). Germline V lookup: CDR1 DFQATT, CDR2 SNEGSKA (reference sequence). This CDR3 is 14 amino acids long. The CDR3 is CSARGGGASREAFF. The DNA read from the CDR3 is TGCAGTGCTAGAGGCGGCGGGGCCTCCCGGGAA.

This clone occurred many times. The read terminates 3 residues ahead of where the CDR3 ends, so the germline J gene completes it. This rearrangement joins TRBV30 to TRBJ2-6, with TRBD1 matching 9 bases. From germline, CDR1 is GTSNPN and CDR2 SVGIG (reference sequence). The CDR3 spans 18 residues. V was pared by 1 base and J by 1 base, with 8 bases of the junction left unmatched. The CDR3 loop is CAWSGITGGASGANVLTF. The DNA read from the CDR3 is TGTGCCTGGAGTGGAATAACAGGGGGCGCTTCTGGGGCCAACGTC.

This clone was seen many times. The sequence runs out 3 residues before the end of the CDR3; the remainder is reconstructed from the germline J gene. This chain links TRBV5-1 with TRBJ2-2, with 12 bases fitting TRBD2. The V and J ends lost 5 bases and 6 bases, in that order; junction bases with no gene match: 17. This CDR3 spans 19 amino acids. CDR1 SGHRS and CDR2 YFSETQ come from the germline V gene. The sequenced part of the CDR3 DNA is TGCGCCAGCAGTGAGCGACGGACTAGCGGGATGCCAGTCGCCGGGGAG. Protein sequence: CASSERRTSGMPVAGE. The CDR3, in full, reads CASSERRTSGMPVAGELFF.

This clone has a count of ten or more. With the read ending 3 residues before the CDR3 end, the germline J gene is used to fill in that end. This chain connects TRBV29-1 to TRBJ1-2; TRBD1 matches at 9 bases. The V gene's germline CDR1 is SQVTM and CDR2 ANQGSEA. Germline trimming cut 6 bases from V and 6 bases from J; bases unmatched to any gene: 5. The CDR3 sequence is 12 residues long. CDR3 bases read: TGCAGCGTGGGGACAGGGTATAATGGC. It codes for CSVGTGYNG. The full CDR3 protein is CSVGTGYNGYTF.